Listed below are T cell receptor beta chains from one sample, sequenced in a study of blood T cell repertoires in COVID-19. Here immunoSEQ multiplex PCR was the method, and the copy in TCRdb shows in-frame clones only, minus some. The sample lists around 250,000 clones, roughly 89% occurring once. The sample taken for sequencing was peripheral blood. Every receptor here comes from a woman aged 55 to 70 with COVID-19, enrolled during active disease. The CDR3 runs from the conserved cysteine through the conserved F or W. Fields, in order: D gene, clone size, J gene, V gene, CDR3 protein, CDR3 DNA. The D gene is left open where the match is weak. The size entry is marked missing in some rows and otherwise reads once, few, many or a size class.

>NA|once|TRBJ2-5|TRBV29-1
CSVDSKRDF
TGCAGCGTTGATAGTAAGAGGGACTTC
>NA|NA|TRBJ2-7|TRBV20-1
CSASRGYEQYF
TGCAGTGCTAGTAGAGGCTACGAGCAGTACTTC
>TRBD2|NA|TRBJ2-7|TRBV11-2
CASSLFPRNGGTYEQYF
TGTGCCAGCAGCTTATTTCCCAGAAACGGGGGGACCTACGAGCAGTACTTC
>TRBD2|NA|TRBJ2-5|TRBV19
CASRSIAGNQETQYF
TGTGCCAGTAGATCAATAGCGGGGAATCAAGAGACCCAGTACTTC
>NA|NA|TRBJ1-2|TRBV9
CASSPVSNRVTHGYTF
TGTGCCAGCAGCCCCGTTTCCAACAGGGTCACCCATGGCTACACCTTC
>NA|NA|TRBJ1-2|TRBV19
CASSIRAGRSMGDYGYTF
TGTGCCAGTAGTATTAGAGCGGGGAGGAGCATGGGTGACTATGGCTACACCTTC
>NA|NA|TRBJ2-2|TRBV7-2
CASSLVGGAGELFF
TGTGCCAGCAGCTTAGTTGGCGGTGCCGGGGAGCTGTTTTTT
>NA|NA|TRBJ1-4|TRBV2
CASGGVSSDEKLFF
TGTGCCAGCGGGGGGGTATCGAGCGATGAAAAACTGTTTTTT
>TRBD1|NA|TRBJ1-2|TRBV27
CASRRLGTDYGYTF
TGTGCCAGCAGACGCCTCGGGACAGACTATGGCTACACCTTC
>NA|NA|TRBJ1-2|TRBV3-1/TRBV3-2
CASSQDARSHGYTF
TGTGCCAGCAGCCAAGATGCGAGAAGCCATGGCTACACCTTC
>NA|NA|TRBJ1-1|TRBV13
CASSLGTVMNTEAFF
TGTGCCAGCAGCTTAGGGACAGTCATGAACACTGAAGCTTTCTTT
>NA|once|TRBJ1-5|TRBV10-1
CASSESYGTGQPQHF
TGCGCCAGCAGTGAGTCTTACGGTACGGGTCAGCCCCAGCATTTT
>NA|NA|TRBJ1-2|TRBV6-5
CASSYWAGDGYTF
TGTGCCAGCAGTTATTGGGCAGGGGATGGCTACACCTTC
>TRBD1|NA|TRBJ1-5|TRBV30
CAWSVGQGIGQPQHF
TGTGCCTGGAGTGTCGGACAGGGAATCGGACAGCCCCAGCATTTT
>NA|NA|TRBJ1-6|TRBV4-2
CASSQDRGSSYNSPLHF
TGTGCCAGCAGCCAAGACCGAGGGAGCTCCTATAATTCACCCCTCCACTTT
>NA|NA|TRBJ1-3|TRBV7-9
CASSLVSPVAGNTIYF
TGTGCCAGCAGCTTAGTGTCTCCGGTAGCTGGAAACACCATATATTTT
>NA|once|TRBJ1-2|TRBV28
CASSQTTRNYGYTF
TGTGCCAGCAGCCAAACTACCCGTAACTATGGCTACACCTTC
>NA|NA|TRBJ2-1|TRBV10-3
CAISYDYNNEQFF
TGTGCCATCAGCTACGACTATAACAATGAGCAGTTCTTC
>NA|NA|TRBJ2-5|TRBV6-2/TRBV6-3
CASSYPPGDWYQETQYF
TGTGCCAGCAGTTATCCCCCCGGAGACTGGTACCAAGAGACCCAGTACTTC
>NA|NA|TRBJ1-1|TRBV5-8
CASSRQGISTAEAFF
TGTGCCAGCAGCCGGCAGGGTATTAGTACGGCTGAAGCTTTCTTT
>TRBD1|NA|TRBJ1-3|TRBV7-2
CASSRQGSRNTIYF
TGTGCCAGCAGCAGACAGGGATCGAGAAACACCATATATTTT
>NA|NA|TRBJ1-2|TRBV7-9
CASSSGGPTSSSF
TGTGCCAGCAGCTCGGGGGGACCAACATCATCCTCCTTC
>NA|NA|TRBJ2-4|TRBV6-5
CASSNLSSRKNIQYF
TGTGCCAGCAGCAACCTTAGTAGCAGAAAAAACATTCAGTACTTC
>TRBD1|NA|TRBJ1-1|TRBV6-5
CASRRQGNTEAFF
TGTGCCAGCAGAAGACAGGGGAACACTGAAGCTTTCTTT
>TRBD1|NA|TRBJ2-7|TRBV2
CASTLGTGTAYF
TGTGCCAGCACCCTAGGGACCGGGACAGCGTACTTC
>TRBD1|NA|TRBJ1-5|TRBV3-1/TRBV3-2
CASSLGTGGNQPQHF
TGTGCCAGCAGCCTCGGGACAGGGGGCAATCAGCCCCAGCATTTT
>TRBD1|NA|TRBJ1-1|TRBV5-6
CASSLSTGGTEAFF
TGTGCCAGCAGCTTGAGTACAGGGGGCACTGAAGCTTTCTTT
>TRBD1|NA|TRBJ1-4|TRBV10-3
CATSGQGNEKLFF
TGTGCCACGTCGGGACAGGGTAATGAAAAACTGTTTTTT
>NA|NA|TRBJ1-5|TRBV11-2
CASSLSGQGVGQPQHF
TGTGCCAGCAGCTTATCGGGACAAGGGGTAGGACAGCCCCAGCATTTT
>TRBD2|once|TRBJ2-7|TRBV9
CASSRPGLREQYF
TGTGCCAGCAGCAGACCGGGACTACGCGAGCAGTACTTC
>TRBD1|few|TRBJ1-2|TRBV7-3
CASSQPTGGGYTF
TGTGCCAGCAGCCAACCGACAGGGGGCGGCTACACCTTC
>TRBD2|NA|TRBJ2-5|TRBV4-3
CASSPRSSSGGPETQYF
TGCGCCAGCAGCCCACGATCGTCTAGCGGGGGGCCCGAGACCCAGTACTTC
>NA|few|TRBJ1-2|TRBV7-8
CASSLERGAGGYTF
TGTGCCAGCAGCTTAGAACGGGGGGCGGGTGGCTACACCTTC
>NA|NA|TRBJ2-5|TRBV6-5
CASLFSGEETQYF
TGTGCCAGCCTCTTCTCAGGGGAAGAGACCCAGTACTTC
>NA|NA|TRBJ2-4|TRBV21-1
CASFWARGNIQYF
NA
>TRBD1|NA|TRBJ2-5|TRBV7-9
CASSPRDRDQETQYF
TGTGCCAGCAGCCCCCGGGACAGGGACCAAGAGACCCAGTACTTC
>NA|NA|TRBJ2-3|TRBV27
CASSLSEGDTQYF
TGTGCCAGCAGTTTATCAGAGGGCGATACGCAGTATTTT
>NA|NA|TRBJ1-4|TRBV4-3
CASSQDTGVGKLFF
TGCGCCAGCAGCCAAGATACGGGAGTGGGAAAACTGTTTTTT
>TRBD2|NA|TRBJ2-7|TRBV6-5
CASSLAGSSYEQYF
TGTGCCAGCAGTCTAGCGGGGTCATCCTACGAGCAGTACTTC
>NA|NA|TRBJ1-1|TRBV11-2
CASSLRQDRPGKNTEAFF
TGTGCCAGCAGCTTAAGGCAAGACAGGCCTGGGAAAAACACTGAAGCTTTCTTT
>NA|once|TRBJ1-6|TRBV7-2
CASSLGGGHYNSPLHF
TGTGCCAGCAGCTTAGGGGGAGGGCACTATAATTCACCCCTCCACTTT
>TRBD1|NA|TRBJ2-7|TRBV29-1
CSVEGQGSEQYF
TGCAGCGTTGAGGGACAGGGCTCCGAGCAGTACTTC
>TRBD1|NA|TRBJ1-2|TRBV19
CASTRTGGRAYGYTF
TGTGCCAGTACAAGAACAGGGGGTCGAGCCTATGGCTACACCTTC
>NA|NA|TRBJ2-2|TRBV5-1
CASSLELNTGELFF
TGCGCCAGCAGCTTGGAACTGAACACCGGGGAGCTGTTTTTT
>NA|NA|TRBJ1-1|TRBV15
CATSRDWSLNTEAFF
TGTGCCACCAGCAGAGATTGGAGCTTGAACACTGAAGCTTTCTTT
>NA|NA|TRBJ2-7|TRBV7-9
CASSLSGGRSRGNEQYF
TGTGCCAGCAGCTTATCTGGAGGACGGTCTCGGGGGAACGAGCAGTACTTC
>NA|few|TRBJ2-1|TRBV7-2
CASSLAGAGYNEQFF
TGTGCCAGCAGCTTAGCGGGGGCCGGGTACAATGAGCAGTTCTTC
>NA|NA|TRBJ2-7|TRBV21-1
CASSKGWVIQNRGISDEQYF
TGTGCCAGCAGCAAAGGTTGGGTTATACAAAATAGAGGAATTAGCGACGAGCAGTACTTC
>TRBD1|NA|TRBJ2-5|TRBV7-2
CASAWDREETQYF
TGTGCCAGCGCCTGGGACAGGGAAGAGACCCAGTACTTC
>NA|NA|TRBJ1-3|TRBV5-4
CASSLQGTTSSGNTIYF
TGTGCCAGCAGCTTACAGGGTACTACCAGCTCTGGAAACACCATATATTTT
>TRBD1|once|TRBJ2-7|TRBV29-1
CSVGQGVTYEQYF
TGCAGCGTTGGACAGGGGGTGACCTACGAGCAGTACTTC
>TRBD1|NA|TRBJ1-1|TRBV5-5
CASSVQGSTEAFF
TGTGCCAGCAGCGTACAGGGGAGCACTGAAGCTTTCTTT
>NA|NA|TRBJ2-3|TRBV6-5
CASSSAGFADTQYF
TGTGCCAGCAGTTCGGCAGGGTTTGCAGATACGCAGTATTTT
>TRBD2|NA|TRBJ2-4|TRBV30
CAWSVGGLAGYKNIQYF
TGTGCCTGGAGTGTTGGGGGGCTAGCGGGCTACAAAAACATTCAGTACTTC
>TRBD2|once|TRBJ2-7|TRBV11-2
CASRSASSGGRTYEQYF
TGTGCCAGCAGGTCTGCGTCTAGCGGGGGTCGCACCTACGAGCAGTACTTC
>NA|NA|TRBJ2-3|TRBV11-3
CASSFGLANTDTQYF
TGTGCCAGCAGCTTCGGGCTAGCGAACACAGATACGCAGTATTTT
>NA|NA|TRBJ1-4|TRBV19
CATWEEKLFF
TGTGCCACCTGGGAGGAAAAACTGTTTTTT
>NA|once|TRBJ2-5|TRBV25-1
CASSDPRFRETQYF
TGTGCCAGCAGTGACCCTAGATTTCGAGAGACCCAGTACTTC
>NA|NA|TRBJ1-1|TRBV7-2
CASLRADLNTEAFF
TGTGCCAGCTTGAGAGCAGACTTGAACACTGAAGCTTTCTTT
>TRBD1|NA|TRBJ1-4|TRBV15
CATRSDRVGVEKLFF
TGTGCCACCAGATCCGACAGGGTGGGGGTTGAAAAACTGTTTTTT